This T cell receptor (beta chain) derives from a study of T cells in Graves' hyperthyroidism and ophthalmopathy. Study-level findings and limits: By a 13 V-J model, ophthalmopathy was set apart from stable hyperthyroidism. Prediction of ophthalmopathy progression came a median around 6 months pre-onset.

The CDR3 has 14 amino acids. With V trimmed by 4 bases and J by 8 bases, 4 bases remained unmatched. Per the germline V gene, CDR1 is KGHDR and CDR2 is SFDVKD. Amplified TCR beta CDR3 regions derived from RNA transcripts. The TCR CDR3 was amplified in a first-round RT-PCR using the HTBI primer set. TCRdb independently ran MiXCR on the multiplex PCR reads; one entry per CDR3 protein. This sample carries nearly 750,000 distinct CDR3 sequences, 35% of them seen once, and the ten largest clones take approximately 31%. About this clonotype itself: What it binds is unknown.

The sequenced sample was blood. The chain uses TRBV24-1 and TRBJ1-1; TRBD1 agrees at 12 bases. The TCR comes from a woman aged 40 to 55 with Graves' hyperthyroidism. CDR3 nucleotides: TGTGCCACCAGTGAGACAGGGACAGGGGGCGAAGCTTTCTTT. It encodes CATSETGTGGEAFF.